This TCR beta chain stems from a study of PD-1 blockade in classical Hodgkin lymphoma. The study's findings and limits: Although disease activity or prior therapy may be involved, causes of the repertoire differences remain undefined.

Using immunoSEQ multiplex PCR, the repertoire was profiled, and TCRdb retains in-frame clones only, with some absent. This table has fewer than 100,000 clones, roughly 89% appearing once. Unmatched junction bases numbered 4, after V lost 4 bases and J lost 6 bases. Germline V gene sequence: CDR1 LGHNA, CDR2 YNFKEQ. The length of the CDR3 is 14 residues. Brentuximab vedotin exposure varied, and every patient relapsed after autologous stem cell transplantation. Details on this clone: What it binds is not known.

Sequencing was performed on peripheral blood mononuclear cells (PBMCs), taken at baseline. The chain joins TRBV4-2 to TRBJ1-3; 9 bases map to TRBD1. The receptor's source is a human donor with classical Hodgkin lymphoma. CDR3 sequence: CASSPGQGINTIYF. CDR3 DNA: TGTGCCAGCAGCCCGGGACAGGGTATAAACACCATATATTTT.